The present TCR beta chain was sequenced within a study of T cell repertoires in cytomegalovirus infection. About the research overall: CMV infection together with matching HLA type was indicated by public TCR beta signatures. Whole-study findings and limits: CMV carriers having the relevant HLA were flagged by cumulative public TCR beta family frequency. HLA-C-restricted CMV-specific TCR beta clonotypes prevailed in the ex vivo response.

Germline CDR1 reads SQVTM; CDR2 reads ANQGSEA. This CDR3 is 14 amino acids long. The V gene lost 4 bases and the J gene lost 5 bases, with 17 bases spanning the gap. TCRdb used MiXCR to reprocess the reads, holding one entry per CDR3 protein. Seen here are just under 550,000 distinct CDR3 sequences, about 30% observed once, and the top ten hold approximately 13%. This clonotype came up a few times. Its antigen remains unknown. The TCR was taken from a human donor in good health (CMV status not recorded). Some clones in this sample may be carry-over from other donors' samples. Sequencing input: PBMCs. This rearrangement joins TRBV29-1 to TRBJ1-2; tentatively, D is TRBD1 (5 bases). The CDR3 spells CSVVRLGLGYGYTF. The CDR3 DNA reads as TGCAGCGTTGTTCGCTTGGGACTGGGGTATGGCTACACCTTC.